The clone carrying this T cell receptor beta chain was observed at least ten times. Its specificity is unknown. V lost 0 bases to trimming and J lost 0 bases; unmatched junction nucleotides: 12. From germline, CDR1 is SGHRS and CDR2 YFSETQ. This CDR3 contains 19 residues. Sequencing runs each yielded over 170 million TCR-beta sequences from 15-18 subjects. TCRdb itself ran the 5' RACE reads through MiXCR, one entry per CDR3 protein. Counted here are 45,000 to 65,000 distinct CDR3 sequences, around 4.4% occurring once; the ten biggest clones make up approximately 2.9%. This entry is derived from a study of neurological immune-mediated disorders. Broader study findings: No expanded-clone CDR3 amino acid sequence recurred across subjects, suggesting private TCR-beta repertoires.

The V and J genes are TRBV5-1 and TRBJ2-1; 7 bases are a match to TRBD1. What was sequenced was PBMCs. The TCR was taken from a man aged 50 to 60 with multiple sclerosis. The CDR3 coding sequence is TGCGCCAGCAGCTTGGCCACAAACAGGGGACGGAGCTCCTACAATGAGCAGTTCTTC. Translating it yields CASSLATNRGRSSYNEQFF. The full variable domain, rest sourced from reference TRBV5-1 and TRBJ2-1, is KAGVTQTPRYLIKTRGQQVTLSCSPISGHRSVSWYQQTPGQGLQFLFEYFSETQRNKGNFPGRFSGRQFSNSRSEMNVSTLELGDSALYLCASSLATNRGRSSYNEQFFGPGTRLTVL.